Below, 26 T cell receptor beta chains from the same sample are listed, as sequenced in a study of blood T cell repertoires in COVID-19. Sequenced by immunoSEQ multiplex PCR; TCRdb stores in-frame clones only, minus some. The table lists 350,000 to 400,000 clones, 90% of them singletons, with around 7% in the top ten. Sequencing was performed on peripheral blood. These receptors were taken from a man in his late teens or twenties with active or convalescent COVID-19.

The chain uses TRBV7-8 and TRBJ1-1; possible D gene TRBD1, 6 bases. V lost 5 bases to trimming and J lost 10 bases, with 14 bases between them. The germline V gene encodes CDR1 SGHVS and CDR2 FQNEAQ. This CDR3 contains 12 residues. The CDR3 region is CASSPQGLGAFF. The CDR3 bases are TGTGCCAGCAGCCCACAGGGTCTCGGAGCTTTCTTT.

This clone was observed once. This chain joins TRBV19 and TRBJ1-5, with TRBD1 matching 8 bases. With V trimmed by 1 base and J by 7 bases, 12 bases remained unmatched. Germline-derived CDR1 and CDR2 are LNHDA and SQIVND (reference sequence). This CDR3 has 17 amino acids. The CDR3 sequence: CASSIGPQGALGQPQHF. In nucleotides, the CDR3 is TGTGCCAGTAGTATAGGTCCCCAGGGGGCGCTGGGGCAGCCCCAGCATTTT.

As DNA, the CDR3 is TGTGCCAGTACTCAGCGGGGATTGAACACTGAAGCTTTCTTT. It is translated as CASTQRGLNTEAFF. The chain combines TRBV19 with TRBJ1-1; D gene ambiguous. Deletions cut 7 bases from V and 0 bases from J, with 12 bases between. There are 14 residues in the CDR3. Germline-derived CDR1 and CDR2 are LNHDA and SQIVND (reference sequence).

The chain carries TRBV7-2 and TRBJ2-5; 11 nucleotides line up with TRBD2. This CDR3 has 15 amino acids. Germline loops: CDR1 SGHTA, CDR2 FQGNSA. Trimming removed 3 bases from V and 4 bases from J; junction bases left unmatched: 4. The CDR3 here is CASSLASGRLETQYF. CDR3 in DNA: TGTGCCAGCAGCTTGGCTAGCGGGAGGTTAGAGACCCAGTACTTC.

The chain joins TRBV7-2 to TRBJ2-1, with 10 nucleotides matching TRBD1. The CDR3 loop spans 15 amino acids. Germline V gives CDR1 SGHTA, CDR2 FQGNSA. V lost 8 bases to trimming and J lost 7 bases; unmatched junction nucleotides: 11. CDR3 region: CASGTGVRFSNEQFF. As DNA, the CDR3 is TGTGCCAGCGGGACAGGGGTAAGGTTTTCAAATGAGCAGTTCTTC.

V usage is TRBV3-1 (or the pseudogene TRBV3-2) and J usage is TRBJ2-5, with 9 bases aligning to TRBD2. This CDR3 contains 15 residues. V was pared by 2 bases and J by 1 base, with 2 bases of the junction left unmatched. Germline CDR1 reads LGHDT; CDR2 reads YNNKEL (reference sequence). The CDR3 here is CASSQLAGTQETQYF. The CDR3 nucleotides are TGTGCCAGCAGCCAACTAGCGGGAACCCAAGAGACCCAGTACTTC.

The CDR3 coding sequence is TGCAGCGTATGGACAGGCTCCTACGAGCAGTACTTC. It encodes CSVWTGSYEQYF. The rearrangement joins TRBV29-1 to TRBJ2-7; TRBD1 matches 7 bases. The J segment lost 0 bases and the V segment lost 6 bases, leaving 2 bases of the junction unmatched. CDR1 and CDR2 from the germline V gene are SQVTM and ANQGSEA. This CDR3 region has 12 residues.

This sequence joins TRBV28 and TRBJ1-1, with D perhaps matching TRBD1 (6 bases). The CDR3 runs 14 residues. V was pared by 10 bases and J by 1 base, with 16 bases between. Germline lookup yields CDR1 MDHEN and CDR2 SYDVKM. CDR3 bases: TGTGCCACCACGGGGGGCGCGAAGAACACTGAAGCTTTCTTT. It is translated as CATTGGAKNTEAFF.

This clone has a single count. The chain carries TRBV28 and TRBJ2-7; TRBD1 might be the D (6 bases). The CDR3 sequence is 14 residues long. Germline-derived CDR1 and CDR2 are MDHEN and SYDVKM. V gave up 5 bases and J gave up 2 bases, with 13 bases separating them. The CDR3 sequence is CASSPQGFTYEQYF. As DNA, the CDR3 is TGTGCCAGCAGTCCACAGGGTTTCACCTACGAGCAGTACTTC. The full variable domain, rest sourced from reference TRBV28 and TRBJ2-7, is DVKVTQSSRYLVKRTGEKVFLECVQDMDHENMFWYRQDPGLGLRLIYFSYDVKMKEKGDIPEGYSVSREKKERFSLILESASTNQTSMYLCASSPQGFTYEQYFGPGTRLTVT.

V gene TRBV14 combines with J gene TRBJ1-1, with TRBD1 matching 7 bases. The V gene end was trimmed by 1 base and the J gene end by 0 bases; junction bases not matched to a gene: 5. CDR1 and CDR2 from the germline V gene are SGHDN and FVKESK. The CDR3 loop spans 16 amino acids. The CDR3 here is CASSQALTGLNTEAFF. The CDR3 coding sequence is TGTGCCAGCAGCCAAGCTTTGACAGGGTTGAACACTGAAGCTTTCTTT.

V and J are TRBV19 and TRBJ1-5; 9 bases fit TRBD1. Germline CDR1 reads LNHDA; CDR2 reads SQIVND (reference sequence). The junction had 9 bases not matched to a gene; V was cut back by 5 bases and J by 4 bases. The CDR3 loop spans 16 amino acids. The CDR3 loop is CASSPNKDRGNQPQHF. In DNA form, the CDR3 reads TGTGCCAGTAGTCCTAATAAAGACAGGGGGAATCAGCCCCAGCATTTT.

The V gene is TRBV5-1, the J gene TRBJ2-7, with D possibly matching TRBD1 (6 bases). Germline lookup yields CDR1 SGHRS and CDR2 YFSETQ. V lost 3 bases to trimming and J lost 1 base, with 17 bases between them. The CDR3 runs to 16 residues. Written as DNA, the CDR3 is TGCGCCAGCAGCTCACTGTTTAGGGACAATTCCTACGAGCAGTACTTC. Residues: CASSSLFRDNSYEQYF.

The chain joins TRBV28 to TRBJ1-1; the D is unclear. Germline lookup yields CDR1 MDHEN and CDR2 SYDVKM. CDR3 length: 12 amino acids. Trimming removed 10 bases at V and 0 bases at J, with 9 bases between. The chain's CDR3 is CATSPMNTEAFF. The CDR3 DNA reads TGTGCCACTAGCCCAATGAACACTGAAGCTTTCTTT.

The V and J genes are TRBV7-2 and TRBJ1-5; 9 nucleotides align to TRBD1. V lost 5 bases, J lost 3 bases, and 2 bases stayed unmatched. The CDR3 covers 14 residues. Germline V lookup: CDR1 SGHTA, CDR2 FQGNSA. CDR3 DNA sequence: TGTGCCAGCAGCCGGACAGGGGCCAATCAGCCCCAGCATTTT. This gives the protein CASSRTGANQPQHF.

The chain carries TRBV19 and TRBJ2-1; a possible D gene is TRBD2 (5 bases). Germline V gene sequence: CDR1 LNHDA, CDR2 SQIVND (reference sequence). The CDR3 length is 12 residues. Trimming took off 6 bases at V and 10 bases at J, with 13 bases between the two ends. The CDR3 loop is CASRNSGNEQFF. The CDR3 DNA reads TGTGCCAGTAGAAATTCCGGGAACGAGCAGTTCTTC.

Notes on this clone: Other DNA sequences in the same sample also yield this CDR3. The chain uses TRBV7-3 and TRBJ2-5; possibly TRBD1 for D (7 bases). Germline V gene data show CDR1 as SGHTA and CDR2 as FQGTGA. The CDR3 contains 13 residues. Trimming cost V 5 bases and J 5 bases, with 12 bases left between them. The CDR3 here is CASSPQGGETQYF. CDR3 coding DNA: TGTGCCAGCAGCCCCCAGGGGGGCGAGACCCAGTACTTC.

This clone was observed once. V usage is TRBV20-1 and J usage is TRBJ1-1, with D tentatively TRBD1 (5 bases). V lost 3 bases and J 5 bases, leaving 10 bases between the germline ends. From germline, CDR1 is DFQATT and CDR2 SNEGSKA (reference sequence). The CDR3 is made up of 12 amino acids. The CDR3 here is CSASDGGTEAFF. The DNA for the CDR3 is TGCAGTGCTAGTGACGGGGGGACTGAAGCTTTCTTT.

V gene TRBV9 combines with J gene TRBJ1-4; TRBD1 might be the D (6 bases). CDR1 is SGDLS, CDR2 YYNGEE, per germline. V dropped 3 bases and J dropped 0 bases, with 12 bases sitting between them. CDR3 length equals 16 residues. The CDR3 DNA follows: TGTGCCAGCAGCGAAGGGACACATCCAACTAATGAAAAACTGTTTTTT. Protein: CASSEGTHPTNEKLFF.

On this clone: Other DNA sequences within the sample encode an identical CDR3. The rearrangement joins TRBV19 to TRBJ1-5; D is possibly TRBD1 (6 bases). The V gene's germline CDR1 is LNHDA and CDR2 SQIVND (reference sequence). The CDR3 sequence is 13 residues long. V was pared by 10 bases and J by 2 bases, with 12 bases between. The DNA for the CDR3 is TGTGCCACCAACAGGGACCGCAATCAGCCCCAGCATTTT. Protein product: CATNRDRNQPQHF.

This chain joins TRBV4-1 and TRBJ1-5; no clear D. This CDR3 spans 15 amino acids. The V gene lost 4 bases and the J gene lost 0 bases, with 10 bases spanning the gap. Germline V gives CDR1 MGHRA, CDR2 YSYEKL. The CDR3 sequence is CASSPRAYSNQPQHF. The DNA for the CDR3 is TGCGCCAGCAGCCCGAGGGCCTATAGCAATCAGCCCCAGCATTTT.

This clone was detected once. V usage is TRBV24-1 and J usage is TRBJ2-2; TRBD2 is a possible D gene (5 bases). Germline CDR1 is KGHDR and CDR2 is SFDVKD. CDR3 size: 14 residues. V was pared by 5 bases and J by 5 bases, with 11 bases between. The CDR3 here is CATSVPRGTGELFF. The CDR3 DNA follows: TGTGCCACCAGTGTCCCGCGAGGGACCGGGGAGCTGTTTTTT.

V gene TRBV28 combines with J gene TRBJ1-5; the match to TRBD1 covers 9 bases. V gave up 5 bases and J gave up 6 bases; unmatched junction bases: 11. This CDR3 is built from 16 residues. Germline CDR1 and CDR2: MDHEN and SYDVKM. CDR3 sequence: CASSPRTGVGPQPQHF. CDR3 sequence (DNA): TGTGCCAGCAGTCCCAGGACAGGGGTGGGTCCTCAGCCCCAGCATTTT.

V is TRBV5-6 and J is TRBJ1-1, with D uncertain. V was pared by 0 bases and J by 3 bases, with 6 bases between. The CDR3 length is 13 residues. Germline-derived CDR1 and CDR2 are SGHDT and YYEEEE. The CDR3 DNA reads TGTGCCAGCAGCTTGGGGCGGCACACTGAAGCTTTCTTT. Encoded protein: CASSLGRHTEAFF.

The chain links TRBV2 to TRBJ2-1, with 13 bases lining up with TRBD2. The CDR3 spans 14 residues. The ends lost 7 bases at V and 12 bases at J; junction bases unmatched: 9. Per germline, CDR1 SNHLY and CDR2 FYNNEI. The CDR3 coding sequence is TGTGCCAGCATTGGACTAGCGGGAGTTTACGGGCAGTTCTTC. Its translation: CASIGLAGVYGQFF. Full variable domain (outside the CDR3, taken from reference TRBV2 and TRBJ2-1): EPEVTQTPSHQVTQMGQEVILRCVPISNHLYFYWYRQILGQKVEFLVSFYNNEISEKSEIFDDQFSVERPDGSNFTLKIRSTKLEDSAMYFCASIGLAGVYGQFFGPGTRLTVL.

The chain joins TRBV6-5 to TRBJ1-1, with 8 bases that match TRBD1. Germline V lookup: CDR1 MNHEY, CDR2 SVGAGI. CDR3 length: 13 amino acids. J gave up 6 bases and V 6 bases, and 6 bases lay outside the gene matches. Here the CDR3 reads CASRRQGSPEAFF. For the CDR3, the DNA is TGTGCCAGCAGGCGACAGGGGTCCCCTGAAGCTTTCTTT.

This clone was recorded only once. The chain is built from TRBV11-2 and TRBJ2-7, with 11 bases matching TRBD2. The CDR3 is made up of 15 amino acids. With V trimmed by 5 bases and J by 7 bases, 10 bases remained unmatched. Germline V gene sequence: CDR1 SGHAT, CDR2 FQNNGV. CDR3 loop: CASSPNSGRADEQYF. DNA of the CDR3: TGTGCCAGCAGCCCCAATAGCGGGAGGGCGGATGAGCAGTACTTC.